Listed below are T cell receptor beta chains from one sample, sequenced in a study of blood T cell repertoires in COVID-19. Libraries were prepared by immunoSEQ multiplex PCR; TCRdb keeps only in-frame clonotypes and omits some of them. The profile covers around 130,000 clones, with more than 75% appearing a single time and about 2% taken by the ten largest. The sequenced sample was peripheral blood. These receptors came from a man aged 65 to 85 with active COVID-19. Each CDR3 is given with its conserved first and last residue. A D gene is named only where the DNA matches it firmly. Rows give clone size only sometimes, using once, few, many, or a class for an expanded clone.

NA TRBJ2-1 NA TRBV27 TGTGCCAGCAGTTTACCCGTGAGCGGGCTTAGGGTTGAGCAGTTCTTC CASSLPVSGLRVEQFF
TRBD2 TRBJ2-5 NA TRBV9 TGTGCCAGCAGCGTGAGTAGCGGGAAGACCCAGTACTTC CASSVSSGKTQYF
NA TRBJ2-6 NA TRBV24-1 TGTGCCACCAGTGACACGACAGGACTCTCTGGGGCCAACGTCCTGACTTTC CATSDTTGLSGANVLTF
TRBD2 TRBJ2-3 NA TRBV7-2 TGTGCCAGCAGCCGCGGACAGCCGGGTGGAGGGACTAGGATAGATACGCAGTATTTT CASSRGQPGGGTRIDTQYF
NA TRBJ2-7 once TRBV27 TGTGCCAGCAGTTTAAAGTGGACTACCTACGAGCAGTACTTC CASSLKWTTYEQYF
NA TRBJ1-1 NA TRBV28 TGTGCCAGTCTACGGCTGCAGGGTGAAGCTTTCTTT CASLRLQGEAFF
TRBD1 TRBJ1-4 NA TRBV7-9 TGTGCCAGCAGCGTAACAGGGGGCGGGAATGAAAAACTGTTTTTT CASSVTGGGNEKLFF
NA TRBJ1-2 NA TRBV6-5 TGTGCCAGCAGTTTGGGGGGGGTTACTGGCTACACCTTC CASSLGGVTGYTF
TRBD1 TRBJ2-7 NA TRBV18 TGTGCCAGCTCACCTACCGGGACAGGCTCCTACGAGCAGTACTTC CASSPTGTGSYEQYF
NA TRBJ1-3 once TRBV9 TGTGCCAGCAGCGCCAGGGGAAACGGAAACACCATATATTTT CASSARGNGNTIYF
NA TRBJ2-7 NA TRBV28 TGTGCCAGCAGTTTTGCGGACTCCTACGAGCAGTACTTC CASSFADSYEQYF
NA TRBJ2-2 NA TRBV18 TGTGCCAGCTCACGCCAGGAGGGAGTTGGCGGGGAGCTGTTTTTT CASSRQEGVGGELFF
NA TRBJ2-1 NA TRBV24-1 TGTGCCACCAGTGGCTCTGACAGCCCTTCCTACAATGAGCAGTTCTTC CATSGSDSPSYNEQFF
NA TRBJ1-5 NA TRBV11-2 TGTGCCAGCAGCCCGACAGGCGATAGCAATCAGCCCCAGCATTTT CASSPTGDSNQPQHF
TRBD2 TRBJ2-2 few TRBV30 TGTGCCTGGAACGCGGGAGGGCCGACCGGGGAGCTGTTTTTT CAWNAGGPTGELFF
NA TRBJ1-5 NA TRBV18 TGTGCCAGCTCCCCGCTAGGAGGCGGTCCCGGTCAGCCCCAGCATTTT CASSPLGGGPGQPQHF
TRBD2 TRBJ2-1 few TRBV9 TGTGCCAGCAGCGTAGGAGGACTAGCGGGAGTTGGTGAGCAGTTCTTC CASSVGGLAGVGEQFF
NA TRBJ2-5 NA TRBV18 TGTGCCAGCTCACCACGAACCCCAGGTCAAGAGACCCAGTACTTC CASSPRTPGQETQYF
TRBD1 TRBJ2-1 NA TRBV5-1 TGCGCCAGCAGCTCGGACCCTCAGACAGGGATGAATGAGCAGTTCTTC CASSSDPQTGMNEQFF
TRBD2 TRBJ2-1 NA TRBV5-1 TGCGCCAGCAGCCCGTCCGGGAGGGGCTCGTGGGGGCATGAGCAGTTCTTC CASSPSGRGSWGHEQFF
TRBD2 TRBJ2-7 NA TRBV6-6 TGTGCCAGCAGTTCGGGGGGAGGGCCCTACGAGCAGTACTTC CASSSGGGPYEQYF
NA TRBJ2-7 NA TRBV28 TGTGCCAGCAGTCCCGGACTCTACGAGCAGTACTTC CASSPGLYEQYF
NA TRBJ1-1 NA TRBV10-2 TGCGCCAGCAGTGCGGGCCCAGGGACTGAAGCTTTCTTT CASSAGPGTEAFF
TRBD1 TRBJ2-2 NA TRBV28 TGTGCCAGCCAGAACAGGGGGCTGAACACCGGGGAGCTGTTTTTT CASQNRGLNTGELFF
TRBD1 TRBJ2-7 once TRBV15 TGTGCCACCAGCAGAGATGGACAGGGGACCGACGAGCAGTACTTC CATSRDGQGTDEQYF
NA TRBJ2-7 NA TRBV30 TGTGCCTGGAGACACCAGGACTTGACCTCCTACGAGCAGTACTTC CAWRHQDLTSYEQYF
NA TRBJ2-5 NA TRBV6-5 TGTGCCAGCAGTCTGAGGACGGCGGGGGAGACCCAGTACTTC CASSLRTAGETQYF
NA TRBJ1-5 NA TRBV6-2/TRBV6-3 TGTGCCAGCAGTTACGGGGGGGTCACTAATCAGCCCCAGCATTTT CASSYGGVTNQPQHF
NA TRBJ2-5 once TRBV29-1 TGCAGCGTTATCGAACGGCAAGAGACCCAGTACTTC CSVIERQETQYF
TRBD2 TRBJ2-2 NA TRBV25-1 TGTGCCAGCAGTGAGACTAGCGGGTCCAGGGACACCGGGGAGCTGTTTTTT CASSETSGSRDTGELFF